This T cell receptor beta chain came from a study of OX40 agonist ivuxolimab in advanced cancers. Sequenced by immunoSEQ multiplex PCR; TCRdb stores in-frame clones only, minus some. Among some 51,000 clones, approximately 86% were seen once, and the ten largest hold approximately 15%. Per the germline V gene, CDR1 is MDHEN and CDR2 is SYDVKM. The CDR3 has 12 amino acids. The V end lost 3 bases, the J end lost 8 bases, and 7 bases lay between the germline ends. This chain uses TRBV28 with TRBJ1-4; D uncertain. The source of this sequence is an adult with an advanced solid tumor such as melanoma, head and neck, liver or kidney cancer. The sample was CD4+ or CD8+ T cells sorted from blood, taken in a trial of the OX40 agonist ivuxolimab. For the CDR3, the DNA is TGTGCCAGCAGTTTTATGGGCGAAAAACTGTTTTTT. As protein: CASSFMGEKLFF.